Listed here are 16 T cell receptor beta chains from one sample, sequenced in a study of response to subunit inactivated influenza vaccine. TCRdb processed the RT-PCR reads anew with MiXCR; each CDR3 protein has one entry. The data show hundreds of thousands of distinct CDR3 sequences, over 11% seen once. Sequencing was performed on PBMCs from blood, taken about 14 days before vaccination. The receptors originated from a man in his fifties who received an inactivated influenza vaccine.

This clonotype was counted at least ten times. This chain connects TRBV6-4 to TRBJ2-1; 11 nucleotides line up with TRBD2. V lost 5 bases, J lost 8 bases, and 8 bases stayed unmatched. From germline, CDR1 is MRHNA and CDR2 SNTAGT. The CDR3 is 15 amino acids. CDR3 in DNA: TGTGCCAGCAGTCCAACTAGCGGGAGTGGCTATGAGCAGTTCTTC. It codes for CASSPTSGSGYEQFF.

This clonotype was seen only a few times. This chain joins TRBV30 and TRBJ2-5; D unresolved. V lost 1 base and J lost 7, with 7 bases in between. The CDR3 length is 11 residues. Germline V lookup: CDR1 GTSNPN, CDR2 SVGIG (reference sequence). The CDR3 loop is CAWSEQRTQYF. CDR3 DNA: TGTGCCTGGAGTGAACAGCGGACCCAGTACTTC.

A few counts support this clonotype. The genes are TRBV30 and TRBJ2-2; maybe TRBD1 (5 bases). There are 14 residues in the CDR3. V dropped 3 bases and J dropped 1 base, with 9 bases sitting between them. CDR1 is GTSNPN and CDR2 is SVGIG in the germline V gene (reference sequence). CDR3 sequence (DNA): TGTGCCTGGAGCCCAGGGCTGAACACCGGGGAGCTGTTTTTT. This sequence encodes CAWSPGLNTGELFF.

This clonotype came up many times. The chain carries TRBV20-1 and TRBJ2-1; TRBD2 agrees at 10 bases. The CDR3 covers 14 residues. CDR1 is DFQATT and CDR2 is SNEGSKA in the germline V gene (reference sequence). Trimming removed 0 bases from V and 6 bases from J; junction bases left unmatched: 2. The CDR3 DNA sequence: TGCAGTGCTAGAGACCTAGCGGGGGTCAATGAGCAGTTCTTC. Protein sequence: CSARDLAGVNEQFF.

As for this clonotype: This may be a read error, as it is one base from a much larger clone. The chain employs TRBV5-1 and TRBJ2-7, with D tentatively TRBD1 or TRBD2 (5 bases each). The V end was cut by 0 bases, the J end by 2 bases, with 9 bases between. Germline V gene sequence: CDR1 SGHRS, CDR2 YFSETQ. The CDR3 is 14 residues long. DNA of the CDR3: TGCGCCAGCAGCTTGGAATGGGGACCCTACGAGCAGTACTTC. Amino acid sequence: CASSLEWGPYEQYF.

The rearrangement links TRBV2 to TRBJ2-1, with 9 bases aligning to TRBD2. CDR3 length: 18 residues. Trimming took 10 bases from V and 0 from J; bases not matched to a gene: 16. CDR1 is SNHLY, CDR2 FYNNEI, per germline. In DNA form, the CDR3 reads TGTGCCATCTGTTCCCCGGGGCTAGCGGGGCACTCCTACAATGAGCAGTTCTTC. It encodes CAICSPGLAGHSYNEQFF.

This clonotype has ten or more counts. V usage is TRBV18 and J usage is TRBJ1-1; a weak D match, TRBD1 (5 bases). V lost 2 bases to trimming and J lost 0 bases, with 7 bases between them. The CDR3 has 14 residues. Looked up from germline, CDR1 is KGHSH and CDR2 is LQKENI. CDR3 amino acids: CASSPTQVNTEAFF. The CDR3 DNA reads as TGTGCCAGCTCACCAACACAGGTGAACACTGAAGCTTTCTTT.

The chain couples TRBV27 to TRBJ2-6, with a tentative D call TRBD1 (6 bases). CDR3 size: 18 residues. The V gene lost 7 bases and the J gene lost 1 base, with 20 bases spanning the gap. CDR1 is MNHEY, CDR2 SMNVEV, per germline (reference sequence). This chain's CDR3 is CASTTGPGDLSGANVLTF. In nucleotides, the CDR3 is TGTGCCAGCACCACAGGGCCAGGGGATCTGTCTGGGGCCAACGTCCTGACTTTC.

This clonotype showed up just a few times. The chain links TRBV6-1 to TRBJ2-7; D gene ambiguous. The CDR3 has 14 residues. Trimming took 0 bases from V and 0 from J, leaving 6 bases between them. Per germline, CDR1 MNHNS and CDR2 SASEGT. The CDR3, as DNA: TGTGCCAGCAGTGAAGCGCAGAACTCCTACGAGCAGTACTTC. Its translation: CASSEAQNSYEQYF.

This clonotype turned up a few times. CDR3 sequence reads: CASSVVSGGAPYNEQFF. In DNA form, the CDR3 reads TGTGCCAGCAGCGTAGTTAGCGGGGGGGCCCCCTACAATGAGCAGTTCTTC. The chain combines TRBV9 with TRBJ2-1, with TRBD2 identical over 11 bases. This CDR3 comprises 17 residues. The germline CDR1 and CDR2 sequences are SGDLS and YYNGEE. The V and J ends lost 0 bases and 2 bases, in that order; junction bases with no gene match: 4.

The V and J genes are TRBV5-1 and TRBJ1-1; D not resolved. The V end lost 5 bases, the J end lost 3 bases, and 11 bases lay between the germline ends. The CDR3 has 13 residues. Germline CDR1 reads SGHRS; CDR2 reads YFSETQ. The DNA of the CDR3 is TGCGCCAGCAGAGTAGGGTGGGACACTGAAGCTTTCTTT. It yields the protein CASRVGWDTEAFF.

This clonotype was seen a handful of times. CDR3 sequence: CASSRTRINEQFF. CDR3 nucleotide sequence: TGCGCCAGCAGCCGTACGAGAATCAATGAGCAGTTCTTC. The V and J genes are TRBV4-1 and TRBJ2-1, with D uncertain. Between the trimmed V and J ends, which lost 4 bases and 6 bases, there was a span of 10 bases. Per germline, CDR1 MGHRA and CDR2 YSYEKL. The CDR3 is made up of 13 amino acids.

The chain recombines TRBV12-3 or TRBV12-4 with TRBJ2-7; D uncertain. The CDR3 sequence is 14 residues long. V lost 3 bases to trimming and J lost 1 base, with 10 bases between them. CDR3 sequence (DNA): TGTGCCAGCAGTTTTGGTCGGCAATCCTACGAGCAGTACTTC. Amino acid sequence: CASSFGRQSYEQYF.

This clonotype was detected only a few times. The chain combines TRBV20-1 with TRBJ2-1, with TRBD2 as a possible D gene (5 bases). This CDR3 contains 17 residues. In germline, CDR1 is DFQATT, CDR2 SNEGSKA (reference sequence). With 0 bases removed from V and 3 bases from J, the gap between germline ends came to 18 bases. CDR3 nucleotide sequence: TGCAGTGCTAGAGAAAAGGCAAGGCGGGTGATCTACAATGAGCAGTTCTTC. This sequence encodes CSAREKARRVIYNEQFF.

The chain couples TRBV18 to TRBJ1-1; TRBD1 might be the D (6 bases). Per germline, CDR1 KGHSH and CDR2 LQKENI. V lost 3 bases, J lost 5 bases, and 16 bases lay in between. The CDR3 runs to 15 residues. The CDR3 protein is CASSPRTGARTEAFF. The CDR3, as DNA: TGTGCCAGCTCACCTCGTACGGGGGCGCGGACTGAAGCTTTCTTT.

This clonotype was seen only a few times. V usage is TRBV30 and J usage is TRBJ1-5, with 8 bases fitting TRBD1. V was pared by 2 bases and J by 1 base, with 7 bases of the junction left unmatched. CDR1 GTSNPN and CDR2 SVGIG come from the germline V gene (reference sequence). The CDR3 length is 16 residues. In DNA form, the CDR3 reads TGTGCCTGGAGTCTTAGGACAGGGCTGAGCAATCAGCCCCAGCATTTT. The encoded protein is CAWSLRTGLSNQPQHF.